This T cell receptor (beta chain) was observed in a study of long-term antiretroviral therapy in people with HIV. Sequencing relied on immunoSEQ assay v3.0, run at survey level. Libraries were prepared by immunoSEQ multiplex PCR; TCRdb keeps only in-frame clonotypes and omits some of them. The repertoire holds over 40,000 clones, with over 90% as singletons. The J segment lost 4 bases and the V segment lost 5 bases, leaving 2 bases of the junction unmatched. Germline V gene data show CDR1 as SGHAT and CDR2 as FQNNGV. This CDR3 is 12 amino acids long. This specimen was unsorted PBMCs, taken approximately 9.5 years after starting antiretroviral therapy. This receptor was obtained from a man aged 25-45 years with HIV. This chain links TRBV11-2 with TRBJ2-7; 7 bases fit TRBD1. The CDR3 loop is CASSLTGYEQYF. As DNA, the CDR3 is TGTGCCAGCAGCCTGACAGGGTACGAGCAGTACTTC. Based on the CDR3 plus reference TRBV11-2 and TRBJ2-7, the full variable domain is EAGVAQSPRYKIIEKRQSVAFWCNPISGHATLYWYQQILGQGPKLLIQFQNNGVVDDSQLPKDRFSAERLKGVDSTLKIQPAKLEDSAVYLCASSLTGYEQYFGPGTRLTVT.